Listed below are T cell receptor beta chains from one sample, sequenced in a study of Tregs in tolerant kidney transplant recipients. Sequencing used immunoSEQ multiplex PCR; TCRdb keeps in-frame clones, though not all of them. This table has about 110,000 clones, around 89% appearing once. Sequencing used CD4+ T cells from blood, obtained before the transplant. Every receptor here comes from a human donor who received a combined kidney and bone marrow transplant. Both conserved end residues are part of each CDR3. The order of the fields is V gene, D gene, clone size, J gene, CDR3 protein, CDR3 DNA. The D gene is left open where the match is weak. Clone size is not always given. Where it is, it says once, few, many or a class for expanded clones.

v_call: TRBV29-1
d_call: TRBD1
clone_size: -
j_call: TRBJ1-2
cdr3_aa: CSVDEQGGAHTF
cdr3_nt: TGCAGCGTTGATGAACAGGGGGGGGCCCACACCTTC

v_call: TRBV5-4
d_call: -
clone_size: -
j_call: TRBJ2-7
cdr3_aa: CASSLKGGDEQYF
cdr3_nt: TGTGCCAGCAGCTTAAAGGGAGGCGACGAGCAGTACTTC

v_call: TRBV6-4
d_call: -
clone_size: -
j_call: TRBJ1-5
cdr3_aa: CASSDTIGQPQHF
cdr3_nt: TGTGCCAGCAGTGACACGATTGGCCAGCCCCAGCATTTT

v_call: TRBV7-9
d_call: TRBD2
clone_size: -
j_call: TRBJ2-1
cdr3_aa: CASSLHIAGGINEQFF
cdr3_nt: TGTGCCAGCAGCCTCCATATAGCGGGAGGCATCAATGAGCAGTTCTTC

v_call: TRBV7-8
d_call: TRBD2
clone_size: -
j_call: TRBJ2-5
cdr3_aa: CASSFATSGVLETQYF
cdr3_nt: TGTGCCAGCAGCTTCGCGACTAGCGGGGTTCTGGAGACCCAGTACTTC

v_call: TRBV2
d_call: -
clone_size: once
j_call: TRBJ1-1
cdr3_aa: CASSLRGETEAFF
cdr3_nt: TGTGCCAGCAGTCTCAGGGGCGAGACTGAAGCTTTCTTT

v_call: TRBV5-4
d_call: -
clone_size: -
j_call: TRBJ2-5
cdr3_aa: CASSSTYREETQYF
cdr3_nt: TGTGCCAGCAGCTCTACTTACAGGGAAGAGACCCAGTACTTC

v_call: TRBV30
d_call: TRBD1
clone_size: few
j_call: TRBJ2-5
cdr3_aa: CAWSVRGTGGSGTQYF
cdr3_nt: TGTGCCTGGAGTGTACGGGGGACAGGGGGGTCGGGGACCCAGTACTTC

v_call: TRBV14
d_call: -
clone_size: -
j_call: TRBJ1-2
cdr3_aa: CASSQDLPGFRGYGYTF
cdr3_nt: TGTGCCAGCAGCCAAGATCTTCCGGGTTTCAGAGGCTATGGCTACACCTTC

v_call: TRBV19
d_call: TRBD2
clone_size: -
j_call: TRBJ2-3
cdr3_aa: CASSIVASGADTQYF
cdr3_nt: TGTGCCAGTAGTATTGTGGCTAGCGGGGCGGATACGCAGTATTTT

v_call: TRBV15
d_call: TRBD1
clone_size: -
j_call: TRBJ1-4
cdr3_aa: CATSRGTGTGDEKLFF
cdr3_nt: TGTGCCACCAGCAGAGGTACCGGGACAGGTGATGAAAAACTGTTTTTT

v_call: TRBV13
d_call: TRBD2
clone_size: once
j_call: TRBJ2-1
cdr3_aa: CASSRLAGADNEQFF
cdr3_nt: TGTGCCAGCAGCCGACTAGCGGGAGCGGACAATGAGCAGTTCTTC

v_call: TRBV19
d_call: -
clone_size: -
j_call: TRBJ2-4
cdr3_aa: CASSIKGDIQYF
cdr3_nt: TGTGCCAGTAGTATTAAGGGGGACATTCAGTACTTC

v_call: TRBV29-1
d_call: -
clone_size: -
j_call: TRBJ2-7
cdr3_aa: CSVYAHRVPYEQYF
cdr3_nt: TGCAGCGTTTATGCCCACAGGGTGCCCTACGAGCAGTACTTC

v_call: TRBV9
d_call: TRBD1
clone_size: -
j_call: TRBJ1-1
cdr3_aa: CASSLRQGAKGTEAFF
cdr3_nt: TGTGCCAGCAGCCTTAGACAGGGGGCTAAAGGGACTGAAGCTTTCTTT

v_call: TRBV5-6
d_call: TRBD1
clone_size: -
j_call: TRBJ1-2
cdr3_aa: CASSLGNRGRGYGYTF
cdr3_nt: TGTGCCAGCAGCTTGGGGAACAGGGGGCGAGGCTATGGCTACACCTTC

v_call: TRBV27
d_call: TRBD2
clone_size: -
j_call: TRBJ2-7
cdr3_aa: CASSRGAGGDEQYF
cdr3_nt: TGTGCCAGCAGTCGGGGGGCGGGAGGCGACGAGCAGTACTTC

v_call: TRBV29-1
d_call: TRBD1
clone_size: -
j_call: TRBJ1-1
cdr3_aa: CSVGGTGGVNTEAFF
cdr3_nt: TGCAGCGTTGGAGGGACAGGGGGGGTTAACACTGAAGCTTTCTTT

v_call: TRBV29-1
d_call: TRBD2
clone_size: -
j_call: TRBJ2-1
cdr3_aa: CSVRGGTREFF
cdr3_nt: TGCAGCGTTCGGGGGGGGACTAGAGAGTTCTTC

v_call: TRBV6-5
d_call: TRBD1
clone_size: -
j_call: TRBJ2-7
cdr3_aa: CASRRQGSYEQYF
cdr3_nt: TGTGCCAGCAGAAGACAGGGAAGCTACGAGCAGTACTTC

v_call: TRBV7-9
d_call: -
clone_size: -
j_call: TRBJ1-2
cdr3_aa: CASSLATGKDLGYTF
cdr3_nt: TGTGCCAGCAGCTTAGCGACGGGAAAGGATCTCGGCTACACCTTC

v_call: TRBV15
d_call: TRBD2
clone_size: -
j_call: TRBJ2-5
cdr3_aa: CATSRDASGQETQYF
cdr3_nt: TGTGCCACCAGCAGAGATGCTAGCGGCCAAGAGACCCAGTACTTC

v_call: TRBV2
d_call: TRBD1
clone_size: -
j_call: TRBJ1-1
cdr3_aa: CASRETGKPNTEAFF
cdr3_nt: TGTGCCAGCAGGGAGACAGGGAAGCCGAACACTGAAGCTTTCTTT

v_call: TRBV2
d_call: -
clone_size: once
j_call: TRBJ2-1
cdr3_aa: CNRFFYYNEQFF
cdr3_nt: TGCAACCGGTTTTTTTACTACAATGAGCAGTTCTTC

v_call: TRBV5-4
d_call: TRBD1
clone_size: -
j_call: TRBJ1-2
cdr3_aa: CASRPGTEETGYTF
cdr3_nt: TGTGCCAGCAGACCAGGGACAGAGGAAACTGGCTACACCTTC

v_call: TRBV18
d_call: -
clone_size: few
j_call: TRBJ1-1
cdr3_aa: CASSPLVQGSGNTEAFF
cdr3_nt: TGTGCCAGCTCACCACTCGTGCAGGGGAGCGGGAACACTGAAGCTTTCTTT

v_call: TRBV11-2
d_call: TRBD2
clone_size: once
j_call: TRBJ2-7
cdr3_aa: CASKSGLAAAEQYF
cdr3_nt: TGTGCCAGCAAGTCGGGACTAGCTGCCGCCGAGCAGTACTTC

v_call: TRBV6-1
d_call: -
clone_size: -
j_call: TRBJ1-1
cdr3_aa: CASSEIHTGPTEAFF
cdr3_nt: TGTGCCAGCAGTGAAATCCACACAGGTCCCACTGAAGCTTTCTTT

v_call: TRBV28
d_call: TRBD1
clone_size: -
j_call: TRBJ2-7
cdr3_aa: CASRTGVSYEQYF
cdr3_nt: TGTGCCAGCCGGACAGGGGTATCCTACGAGCAGTACTTC

v_call: TRBV11-2
d_call: TRBD1
clone_size: -
j_call: TRBJ1-2
cdr3_aa: CASSRPVLGQGYGYTF
cdr3_nt: TGTGCCAGCAGCAGGCCAGTCCTGGGACAGGGGTATGGCTACACCTTC

v_call: TRBV5-1
d_call: -
clone_size: -
j_call: TRBJ2-5
cdr3_aa: CASSLASPQETQYF
cdr3_nt: TGCGCCAGCAGCTTGGCTAGCCCACAAGAGACCCAGTACTTC

v_call: TRBV29-1
d_call: TRBD2
clone_size: -
j_call: TRBJ2-2
cdr3_aa: CSVSGLRDYGELFF
cdr3_nt: TGCAGCGTCTCAGGGCTACGGGACTACGGGGAGCTGTTTTTT

v_call: TRBV7-9
d_call: TRBD2
clone_size: -
j_call: TRBJ2-3
cdr3_aa: CASSLVTAGVRTDTQYF
cdr3_nt: TGTGCCAGCAGCTTAGTAACGGCGGGAGTCAGGACAGATACGCAGTATTTT

v_call: TRBV6-6
d_call: TRBD1
clone_size: once
j_call: TRBJ1-1
cdr3_aa: CASSARTGAEAFF
cdr3_nt: TGTGCCAGCAGTGCCCGGACAGGAGCTGAAGCTTTCTTT

v_call: TRBV27
d_call: TRBD2
clone_size: -
j_call: TRBJ2-5
cdr3_aa: CASSPGLAGLETQYF
cdr3_nt: TGTGCCAGCAGTCCCGGACTAGCGGGACTGGAGACCCAGTACTTC

v_call: TRBV19
d_call: -
clone_size: -
j_call: TRBJ2-2
cdr3_aa: CASSIRVTGELFF
cdr3_nt: TGTGCCAGTAGTATTCGGGTCACCGGGGAGCTGTTTTTT

v_call: TRBV2
d_call: -
clone_size: -
j_call: TRBJ2-3
cdr3_aa: CASSASQDTQYF
cdr3_nt: TGTGCCAGCAGTGCGAGTCAAGATACGCAGTATTTT

v_call: TRBV5-6
d_call: -
clone_size: -
j_call: TRBJ1-1
cdr3_aa: CASQFMGAYTEAFF
cdr3_nt: TGTGCCAGCCAATTCATGGGGGCATATACTGAAGCTTTCTTT

v_call: TRBV4-2
d_call: -
clone_size: -
j_call: TRBJ1-5
cdr3_aa: CASSPGRDHGNQPQHF
cdr3_nt: TGTGCCAGCAGCCCTGGCAGGGATCACGGCAATCAGCCCCAGCATTTT

v_call: TRBV27
d_call: TRBD1
clone_size: once
j_call: TRBJ1-5
cdr3_aa: CASRKTGGRGGNQPQHF
cdr3_nt: TGTGCCAGCAGAAAGACAGGGGGCCGGGGCGGCAATCAGCCCCAGCATTTT

v_call: TRBV10-3
d_call: TRBD1
clone_size: -
j_call: TRBJ2-5
cdr3_aa: CAISESSGGPETQYF
cdr3_nt: TGTGCCATCAGTGAGTCCTCAGGGGGTCCAGAGACCCAGTACTTC

v_call: TRBV7-8
d_call: TRBD2
clone_size: once
j_call: TRBJ2-7
cdr3_aa: CASSLAWTSGSGEQYF
cdr3_nt: TGTGCCAGCAGCTTAGCTTGGACTAGCGGGAGTGGGGAGCAGTACTTC

v_call: TRBV20-1
d_call: -
clone_size: -
j_call: TRBJ2-1
cdr3_aa: CSANRNEQFF
cdr3_nt: TGCAGTGCTAACAGGAATGAGCAGTTCTTC